A selection of T cell receptor beta chains follows, all from one sample in a study of chronic HIV infection and antiretroviral therapy. In TCRdb, the 5' RACE reads were re-called with MiXCR into one record per CDR3 protein. The repertoire holds more than 40,000 distinct CDR3 sequences, with about a fifth as singletons. Input material: peripheral blood. The receptors derive from an adult who had HIV and had not received antiretroviral therapy, or was an uninfected healthy control (not recorded which). The CDR3 runs from the conserved cysteine through the conserved F or W. A row's size may be missing; if present it is once, few, many or a size class.

j_gene | abundance | v_gene | CDR3aa
TRBJ1-6 | NA | TRBV18 | CASSPSLGRSPLHF
TRBJ1-2 | NA | TRBV5-1 | CASSLGTGVNYGYTF
TRBJ2-7 | few | TRBV20-1 | CSADGTSGTYEQYF
TRBJ2-1 | NA | TRBV5-1 | CASSPGTSGRLTYNEQFF
TRBJ1-1 | few | TRBV28 | CASSSPSWNTAAFF
TRBJ2-7 | few | TRBV4-2 | CASSELGLAGVEQYF
TRBJ2-7 | few | TRBV3-1 | CASSHGTRERYEQYF
TRBJ2-3 | NA | TRBV28 | CASKLAGGADTQYF
TRBJ1-2 | NA | TRBV20-1 | CSARFRVGGYTF
TRBJ2-7 | NA | TRBV28 | CASSLWPPTGSYEQYF
TRBJ2-7 | few | TRBV30 | CAWKGASWTYEQYF
TRBJ2-3 | NA | TRBV5-1 | CASSYTSGGGDTQYF
TRBJ2-5 | few | TRBV5-5 | CASSLELARASQETQYF
TRBJ1-6 | NA | TRBV11-2 | CASSPVTTGSPLHF
TRBJ2-3 | few | TRBV2 | CASSDLIQLTSTDTQYF
TRBJ2-3 | NA | TRBV27 | CASSLTPLSTDTQYF
TRBJ1-1 | NA | TRBV29-1 | CSVVGKLGTTLNTEAFF
TRBJ2-5 | NA | TRBV6-1 | CASSGGASGSQYF
TRBJ2-3 | NA | TRBV10-2 | CASVSMAGSTDTQYF
TRBJ2-2 | NA | TRBV27 | CASTMWGTSNTGELFF
TRBJ2-3 | few | TRBV7-8 | CASSLASTGKEYF
TRBJ1-1 | NA | TRBV29-1 | CSGSQAMNTEAFF
TRBJ1-4 | NA | TRBV6-2/TRBV6-3 | CASIGGPSKEKLFF
TRBJ2-7 | NA | TRBV10-2 | CASKGRTYEQYF
TRBJ2-3 | NA | TRBV9 | CASSPRPAGGYDTQYF
TRBJ2-3 | NA | TRBV4-1 | CASSFRAGVDTQYF
TRBJ1-3 | NA | TRBV15 | CATSRDHSGNTIYF
TRBJ1-1 | NA | TRBV10-2 | CASSENRREAFF
TRBJ1-1 | NA | TRBV3-1 | CASSRGGPGTEAFF
TRBJ2-5 | many | TRBV5-1 | CASTPGGQGWETQYF
TRBJ2-7 | many | TRBV21-1 | CASRCEVGGNHF
TRBJ2-2 | few | TRBV4-1 | CASQKRRDTGELFF
TRBJ1-1 | few | TRBV29-1 | CSVGSRVNTEAFF
TRBJ1-1 | once | TRBV28 | CASSFSTDRGRAEAFF
TRBJ1-1 | few | TRBV29-1 | CSADDFGTEAFF
TRBJ2-1 | NA | TRBV15 | CATSSRRDEQFF
TRBJ2-7 | NA | TRBV12-3/TRBV12-4 | CASRGEISYEQYF
TRBJ2-5 | many | TRBV28 | CASSPVRAQETQYF
TRBJ2-1 | few | TRBV2 | CASSDRSDGNEQFF
TRBJ1-1 | few | TRBV27 | CASSFHALRTEAFF
TRBJ2-7 | few | TRBV10-3 | CAISGGHLRSSYEQYF
TRBJ1-3 | few | TRBV18 | CASSPTRDSYSGNTIYF
TRBJ2-7 | few | TRBV27 | CASSFFAGGPWQYF
TRBJ1-1 | NA | TRBV29-1 | CSFVEPIRTEAFF
TRBJ2-5 | few | TRBV28 | CASSLRLAGGETQYF
TRBJ2-3 | NA | TRBV24-1 | CATSGGTTSTDTQYF
TRBJ1-6 | NA | TRBV2 | CASRTLDSPLHF
TRBJ2-5 | few | TRBV28 | CASSFLGQETQYF
TRBJ1-5 | NA | TRBV2 | CASRGQGDWTKPQHF